The rows below give T cell receptor beta chains drawn from one sample of a study of CD8 T cells in Susac syndrome. TCRdb processed the immunoSEQ multiplex PCR reads anew with MiXCR; each CDR3 protein has one entry. The profile covers about 180,000 distinct CDR3 sequences, with roughly 94% appearing a single time and 0.099% taken by the ten largest. The sequenced material came from CD4+ T cells from PBMCs. The receptors here all came from a human donor with Susac syndrome. Each CDR3 is given with its conserved first and last residue. A D gene is named only where the DNA matches it firmly. Not every row has a clone size; where given, it reads once, few, many or a size class.

j_call cdr3_length clone_size v_call d_call cdr3_nt cdr3_aa
TRBJ2-5 15 - TRBV7-2 - TGTGCCAGCAACGTCGACTCCCTCAAACAAGAGACCCAGTACTTC CASNVDSLKQETQYF
TRBJ2-3 14 - TRBV18 TRBD1 TGTGCCAGCTCACCAGGACAGGGGGGAGATACGCAGTATTTT CASSPGQGGDTQYF
TRBJ1-4 12 - TRBV20-1 - TGCAGTGCTAGAGATTGGGGGGAAAAACTGTTTTTT CSARDWGEKLFF
TRBJ1-2 10 - TRBV25-1 - TGTGCCAGCAGTGGGGAGAGCTACACCTTC CASSGESYTF
TRBJ1-1 16 - TRBV20-1 - TGCAGTGCTAGGGGGAGAGTCAGGGAGGTGAACACTGAAGCTTTCTTT CSARGRVREVNTEAFF
TRBJ1-1 13 - TRBV29-1 - TGCAGCGTTGAGAGGAATCGGAACACTGAAGCTTTCTTT CSVERNRNTEAFF
TRBJ1-2 13 - TRBV7-9 - TGTGCCAGCAGCTTAAGTCAGGGGCATGGCTACACCTTC CASSLSQGHGYTF
TRBJ1-1 15 - TRBV5-1 - TGCGCCAGCAGCTTGGTATTCAGGGGGAACACTGAAGCTTTCTTT CASSLVFRGNTEAFF
TRBJ2-7 14 - TRBV20-1 - TGCAGTGCTAGAGATCCGTATGCGGCCTACGAGCAGTACTTC CSARDPYAAYEQYF
TRBJ1-1 15 - TRBV7-2 - TGTGCCAGCAGCTTAGGTGGAGGGATGAACACTGAAGCTTTCTTT CASSLGGGMNTEAFF
TRBJ1-5 16 once TRBV20-1 TRBD1 TGCAGTGCCTCACCAGAGGGGGCGAGGAGCAATCAGCCCCAGCATTTT CSASPEGARSNQPQHF
TRBJ1-1 11 - TRBV6-5 - TGTGCCAGCAGCCGGCAGGGCGCAGCTTTCTTT CASSRQGAAFF
TRBJ2-1 19 - TRBV5-1 TRBD1 TGCGCCAGCAGCTTTCCCGGGACAGGGGTCTCCCGCTCCTACAATGAGCAGTTCTTC CASSFPGTGVSRSYNEQFF
TRBJ1-1 16 - TRBV19 TRBD1 TGTGCCAGTAGTACCCTCCCGGGACAGACGAACACTGAAGCTTTCTTT CASSTLPGQTNTEAFF
TRBJ2-1 14 - TRBV5-1 - TGCGCCAGTAGGTTAAGCGGAGCAGGGAATGAGCAGTTCTTC CASRLSGAGNEQFF
TRBJ2-3 18 - TRBV10-3 - TGTGCCATCAGTGAGTCGCTGGGTGGGAAGGTGGGCACAGATACGCAGTATTTT CAISESLGGKVGTDTQYF
TRBJ2-1 14 - TRBV9 TRBD2 TGTGCCAGCAGCGTAGGTACTAGCGGCAATGAGCAGTTCTTC CASSVGTSGNEQFF
TRBJ2-3 14 - TRBV10-3 - TGTGCCATCAGGGCACGAAAAGGAGGGGATACGCAGTATTTT CAIRARKGGDTQYF
TRBJ2-5 12 - TRBV7-2 - TGTGCCAGCAGCTCGGGTGCAAAGACCCAGTACTTC CASSSGAKTQYF
TRBJ2-5 13 - TRBV6-1 - TGTGCCAGCAGTGAAGGCAGGGCGGAGACCCAGTACTTC CASSEGRAETQYF
TRBJ2-7 15 - TRBV7-9 TRBD2 TGTGCCAGCAGCTTAAGCAGCGGGAGCTCCTACGAGCAGTACTTC CASSLSSGSSYEQYF
TRBJ2-6 15 - TRBV9 - TGTGCCAGCAGCGCCGGGGATGGTGGGGCCAACGTCCTGACTTTC CASSAGDGGANVLTF
TRBJ1-2 15 - TRBV18 TRBD1 TGTGCCAGCTCATCGTCGGGACAGGGTAACTATGGCTACACCTTC CASSSSGQGNYGYTF
TRBJ2-2 17 - TRBV20-1 TRBD2 TGCAGTGCTAGAGCATACCCTAGCGGGAGGGCCACCGGGGAGCTGTTTTTT CSARAYPSGRATGELFF
TRBJ2-6 17 - TRBV7-9 TRBD1 TGTGCCAGCAGATCGAAGGACAGGGGGCTTGGGGCCAACGTCCTGACTTTC CASRSKDRGLGANVLTF
TRBJ2-7 15 - TRBV3-1 TRBD1 TGTGCCAGCAGCCTACCCCGACAGGGATTCTACGAGCAGTACTTC CASSLPRQGFYEQYF
TRBJ2-7 15 - TRBV12-3/TRBV12-4 TRBD2 TGTGCCAGCAGTCCCCGACTAGCGGGAACGTACGAGCAGTACTTC CASSPRLAGTYEQYF
TRBJ2-7 14 once TRBV20-1 - TGCAGTGCTAGAGATCTTAGGGATCCCTACGAGCAGTACTTC CSARDLRDPYEQYF
TRBJ2-1 16 - TRBV7-9 TRBD1 TGTGCCAGCAGCTTATCGACAGGGCTCCCTGGTGATGAGCAGTTCTTC CASSLSTGLPGDEQFF
TRBJ2-5 13 - TRBV2 TRBD2 TGTGCCAGCAGGGTAAGCGGGAGCGAGACCCAGTACTTC CASRVSGSETQYF
TRBJ1-4 14 - TRBV29-1 - TGCAGCGCCCGATCGACGGGGGCTACCGGGAAACTGTTTTTT CSARSTGATGKLFF
TRBJ2-7 14 - TRBV20-1 - TGCAGTGCGCGTGGGGGGATAAGGTCCTACGAGCAGTACTTC CSARGGIRSYEQYF
TRBJ1-1 14 - TRBV5-4 TRBD1 TGTGCCAGCACCCCCGGAGGGGGCGCGACTGAAGCTTTCTTT CASTPGGGATEAFF
TRBJ2-1 18 - TRBV12-5 TRBD1 TGTGCTAGTGGTTTGGTACAGGGACAGTTGAGCTCCTACAATGAGCAGTTCTTC CASGLVQGQLSSYNEQFF
TRBJ2-3 13 once TRBV20-1 - TGCAGTGCTCCTAGCGAGTCCACAGATACGCAGTATTTT CSAPSESTDTQYF
TRBJ2-7 13 - TRBV3-1 - TGTGCCAGCAGCCGCGCTAGCGTTGGCGAGCAGTACTTC CASSRASVGEQYF
TRBJ1-2 13 few TRBV14 - TGTGCCAGCAGCCAAGATGAGGGATATGGCTACACCTTC CASSQDEGYGYTF
TRBJ1-1 13 - TRBV29-1 - TGCGGAGCGGGGACTGCAGGGGAGACTGAAGCTTTCTTT CGAGTAGETEAFF
TRBJ1-6 15 - TRBV25-1 TRBD1 TGTGCCAGCAGTGAGAGGGACAGGGGGAATTCACCCCTCCACTTT CASSERDRGNSPLHF
TRBJ2-2 17 once TRBV4-2 TRBD2 TGTGCCAGCAGCCAAGAGTACGGGAGGTGGGACACCGGGGAGCTGTTTTTT CASSQEYGRWDTGELFF
TRBJ2-3 15 - TRBV12-3/TRBV12-4 TRBD1 TGTGCCAGCAGTTCCAGACAGGGTAGAGAAGATACGCAGTATTTT CASSSRQGREDTQYF
TRBJ2-6 16 - TRBV2 - TGTGCCAGCAGTGCTCGGACGGTCTCTGGGGCCAACGTCCTGACTTTC CASSARTVSGANVLTF